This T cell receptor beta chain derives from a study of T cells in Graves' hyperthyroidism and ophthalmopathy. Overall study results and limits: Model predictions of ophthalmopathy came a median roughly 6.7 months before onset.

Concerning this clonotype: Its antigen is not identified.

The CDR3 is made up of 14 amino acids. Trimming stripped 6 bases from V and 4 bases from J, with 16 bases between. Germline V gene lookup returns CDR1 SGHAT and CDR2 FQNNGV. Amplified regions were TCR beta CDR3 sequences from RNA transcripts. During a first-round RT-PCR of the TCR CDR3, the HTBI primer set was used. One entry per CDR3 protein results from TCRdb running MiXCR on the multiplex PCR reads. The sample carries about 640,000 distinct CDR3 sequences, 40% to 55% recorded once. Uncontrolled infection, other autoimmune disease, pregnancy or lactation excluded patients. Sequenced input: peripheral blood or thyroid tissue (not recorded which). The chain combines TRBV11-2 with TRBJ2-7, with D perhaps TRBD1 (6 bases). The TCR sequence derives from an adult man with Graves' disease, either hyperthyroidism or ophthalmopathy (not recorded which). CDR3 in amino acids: CASRSGQLPYEQYF. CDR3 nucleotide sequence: TGTGCCAGCAGGTCCGGACAGTTACCTTACGAGCAGTACTTC. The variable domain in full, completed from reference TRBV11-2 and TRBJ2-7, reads EAGVAQSPRYKIIEKRQSVAFWCNPISGHATLYWYQQILGQGPKLLIQFQNNGVVDDSQLPKDRFSAERLKGVDSTLKIQPAKLEDSAVYLCASRSGQLPYEQYFGPGTRLTVT.